The sequence of this TCR beta chain was determined in a study of cytomegalovirus exposure and HLA in healthy donors. The PCR used 60 Vbeta and 13 Jbeta primers. Method: immunoSEQ multiplex PCR; TCRdb's copy keeps in-frame clones and lacks some. The table records approximately 160,000 clones, about 80% of them present only once. The germline V and J ends were trimmed by 5 bases and 0 bases, with 14 bases remaining between them. CDR1 and CDR2 (germline): SGHVS, FQNEAQ. This CDR3 is 16 amino acids long. This chain joins TRBV7-8 and TRBJ1-5; possible D gene TRBD1, 6 bases. Source material: PBMCs. This clonotype was obtained from a girl between 10 and 17 years old in good health and CMV-seropositive. The CDR3, as DNA: TGTGCCAGCAGCCCGTGGACAGTCGATAGCAATCAGCCCCAGCATTTT. Translating gives CASSPWTVDSNQPQHF.